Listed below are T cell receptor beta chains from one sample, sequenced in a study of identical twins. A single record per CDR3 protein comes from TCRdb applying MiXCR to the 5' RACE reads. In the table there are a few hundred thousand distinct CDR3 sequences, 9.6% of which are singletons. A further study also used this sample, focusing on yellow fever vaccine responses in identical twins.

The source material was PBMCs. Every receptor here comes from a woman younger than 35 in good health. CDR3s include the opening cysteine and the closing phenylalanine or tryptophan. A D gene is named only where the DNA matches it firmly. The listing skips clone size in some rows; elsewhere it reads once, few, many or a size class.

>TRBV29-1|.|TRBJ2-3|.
CSVTASTDTQYF
TGCAGCGTGACAGCTAGCACAGATACGCAGTATTTT
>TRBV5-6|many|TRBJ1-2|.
CASSLDYGYTF
TGTGCCAGCAGCTTGGACTATGGCTACACCTTC
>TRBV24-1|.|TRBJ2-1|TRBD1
CATSKPGQKQFF
TGTGCCACCAGTAAGCCGGGACAGAAGCAGTTCTTC
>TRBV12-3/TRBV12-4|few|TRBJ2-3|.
CASSLVVGSTDTQYF
TGTGCCAGCAGCTTAGTGGTTGGGAGCACAGATACGCAGTATTTT
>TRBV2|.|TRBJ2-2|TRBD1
CASRLQGLVGELFF
TGTGCCAGCAGGTTACAGGGGTTGGTCGGGGAGCTGTTTTTT
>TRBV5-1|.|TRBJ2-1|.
CASSLLPTGSYNEQFF
TGCGCCAGCAGCCTACTCCCGACTGGCTCCTACAATGAGCAGTTCTTC
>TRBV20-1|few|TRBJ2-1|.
CSASGSLSYNEQFF
TGCAGTGCTAGCGGCTCCCTATCCTACAATGAGCAGTTCTTC
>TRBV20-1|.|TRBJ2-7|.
CSAPSEITGQYF
TGCAGTGCCCCGAGCGAAATTACGGGGCAGTACTTC
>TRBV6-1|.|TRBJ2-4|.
CASSMSGNLVHQYF
TGTGCCAGCAGTATGTCAGGGAATTTAGTCCATCAGTACTTC
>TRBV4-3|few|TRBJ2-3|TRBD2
CASSRRSSGSTDTQYF
TGCGCCAGCAGTCGACGCTCTAGCGGGTCCACAGATACGCAGTATTTT
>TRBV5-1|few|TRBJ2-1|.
CASPARFYNEQFF
TGCGCCAGTCCAGCGCGATTTTACAATGAGCAGTTCTTC
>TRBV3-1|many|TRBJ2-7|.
CASSQDSHPRGQYF
TGTGCCAGCAGCCAGGACTCCCACCCACGGGGGCAGTACTTC
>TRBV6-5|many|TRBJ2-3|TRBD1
CASSYVRQGAASTDTQYF
TGTGCCAGCAGTTACGTGAGACAGGGGGCAGCTAGCACAGATACGCAGTATTTT
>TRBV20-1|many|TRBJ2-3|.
CSASGKAVASTDTQYF
TGCAGTGCTAGTGGGAAAGCGGTAGCTAGCACAGATACGCAGTATTTT
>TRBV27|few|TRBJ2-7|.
CASRIRPGAHLEQYF
TGTGCCAGCAGAATCCGGCCAGGGGCCCATTTGGAGCAGTACTTC
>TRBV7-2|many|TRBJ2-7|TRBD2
CASSSRDSLAGAKQYF
TGTGCCAGCAGCTCCCGTGATTCCCTAGCGGGAGCTAAGCAGTACTTC
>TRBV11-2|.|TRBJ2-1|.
CASSLVTPYNEQFF
TGTGCCAGCAGCTTAGTGACGCCGTACAATGAGCAGTTCTTC
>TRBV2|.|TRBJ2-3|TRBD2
CASSDGTSGPTSTDTQYF
TGTGCCAGCAGCGATGGGACTAGCGGGCCCACTAGCACAGATACGCAGTATTTT
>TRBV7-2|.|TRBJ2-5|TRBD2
CASSPTSGIQETQYF
TGTGCCAGCAGCCCGACTAGCGGGATCCAAGAGACCCAGTACTTC
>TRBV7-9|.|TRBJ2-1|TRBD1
CAVSKGQGAEQFF
TGTGCCGTCTCCAAGGGACAGGGGGCTGAGCAGTTCTTC
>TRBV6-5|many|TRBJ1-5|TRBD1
CASSYSGQGLNQPQHF
TGTGCCAGCAGTTACTCAGGACAGGGGCTCAATCAGCCCCAGCATTTT
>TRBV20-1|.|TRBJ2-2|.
CSARVLTGTANTGELFF
TGCAGTGCTAGAGTCCTAACCGGGACGGCGAACACCGGGGAGCTGTTTTTT
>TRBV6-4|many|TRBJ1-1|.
CASSESGGRRNTEAFF
TGTGCCAGCAGTGAGTCTGGGGGACGGAGGAACACTGAAGCTTTCTTT
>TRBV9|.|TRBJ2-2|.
CASSVQGTAGELFF
TGTGCCAGCAGCGTCCAGGGTACGGCCGGGGAGCTGTTTTTT
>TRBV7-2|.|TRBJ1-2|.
CASSPRQGEINYGYTF
TGTGCCAGCAGCCCTCGGCAAGGGGAGATTAACTATGGCTACACCTTC
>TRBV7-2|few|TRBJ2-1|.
CASSLGAVQFF
TGTGCCAGCAGCTTAGGTGCTGTGCAGTTCTTC
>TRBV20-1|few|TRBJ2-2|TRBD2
CSAPGGPSTGELFF
TGCAGTGCTCCGGGAGGGCCCTCGACCGGGGAGCTGTTTTTT
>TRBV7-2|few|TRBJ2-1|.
CASSPLVSTEQFF
TGTGCCAGCAGTCCGCTAGTGAGTACGGAGCAGTTCTTC
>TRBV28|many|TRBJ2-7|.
CASSSGQGIFLREQYF
.
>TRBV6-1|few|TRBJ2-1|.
CASGGIVYNEQFF
TGTGCCAGTGGGGGGATCGTTTACAATGAGCAGTTCTTC
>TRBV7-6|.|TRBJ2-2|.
CASRTKREGKNTGELFF
TGTGCCAGCAGAACTAAAAGAGAGGGGAAAAACACCGGGGAGCTGTTTTTT
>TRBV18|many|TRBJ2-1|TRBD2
CASSPLTSGFNNEQFF
TGTGCCAGCTCACCACTGACTAGCGGGTTCAACAATGAGCAGTTCTTC
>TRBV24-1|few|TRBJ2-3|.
CATSDLAQAGQYF
TGTGCCACCAGTGACCTAGCCCAAGCGGGGCAGTATTTT
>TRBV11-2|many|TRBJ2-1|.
CASSSYEQFF
TGTGCCAGCAGCTCTTATGAGCAGTTCTTC
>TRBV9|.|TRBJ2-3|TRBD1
CASSPIGQAYTDTQYF
TGTGCCAGCAGCCCCATCGGACAGGCCTACACAGATACGCAGTATTTT
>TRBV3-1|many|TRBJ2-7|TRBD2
CASSRASGSRETYEQYF
TGTGCCAGCAGCCGGGCTAGCGGGAGCAGGGAAACCTACGAGCAGTACTTC
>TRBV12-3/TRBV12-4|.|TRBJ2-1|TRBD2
CASSLVWLAGANEQFF
TGTGCCAGCAGTTTAGTCTGGCTAGCGGGGGCCAATGAGCAGTTCTTC
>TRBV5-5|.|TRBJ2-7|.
CASSGGLFPYEQYF
TGTGCCAGCAGCGGGGGCTTGTTCCCCTACGAGCAGTACTTC
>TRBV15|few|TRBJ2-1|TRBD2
CATSRASGRGEQFF
TGTGCCACCAGCAGAGCGAGCGGGAGAGGTGAGCAGTTCTTC
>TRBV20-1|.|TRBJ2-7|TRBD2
CSGSFREGLGYEQYF
TGCAGTGGCTCGTTTCGGGAGGGCCTTGGCTACGAGCAGTACTTC
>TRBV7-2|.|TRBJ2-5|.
CASSSPIGTLQETQYF
TGTGCCAGCAGCTCACCCATCGGGACACTTCAAGAGACCCAGTACTTC
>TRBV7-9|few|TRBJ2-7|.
CASSPKSGAQVPYEQYF
TGTGCCAGCAGCCCCAAGTCTGGGGCACAGGTTCCCTACGAGCAGTACTTC
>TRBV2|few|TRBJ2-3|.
CASTGGQRDTDTQYF
TGTGCCAGCACCGGTGGACAGAGAGACACAGATACGCAGTATTTT
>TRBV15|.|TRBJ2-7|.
CATSTRSGKAYEQYF
TGTGCCACCAGCACTCGATCCGGGAAGGCCTACGAGCAGTACTTC
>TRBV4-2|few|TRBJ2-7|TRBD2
CASSRLAGVLYF
TGTGCCAGCAGCAGATTAGCGGGAGTACTGTACTTC
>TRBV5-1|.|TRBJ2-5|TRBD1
CASSADREETQYF
TGCGCCAGCAGCGCAGACAGGGAAGAGACCCAGTACTTC
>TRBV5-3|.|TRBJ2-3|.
CARSFGGRNTQYF
TGTGCCAGAAGCTTCGGGGGACGGAATACGCAGTATTTT
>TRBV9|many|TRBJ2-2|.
CASSVGNTGELFF
TGTGCCAGCAGCGTAGGCAACACCGGGGAGCTGTTTTTT
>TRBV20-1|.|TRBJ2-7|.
CSAPPPDRFAYEQYF
TGCAGTGCTCCCCCCCCTGACAGGTTTGCCTACGAGCAGTACTTC
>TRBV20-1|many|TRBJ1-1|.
CSAPRWSDTEAFF
TGCAGTGCTCCTAGGTGGTCCGACACTGAAGCTTTCTTT
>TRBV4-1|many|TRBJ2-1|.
CASSQDSQSEQFF
TGCGCCAGCAGCCAAGATTCTCAGTCTGAGCAGTTCTTC
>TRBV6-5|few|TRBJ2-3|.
CASSNRGGTDTQYF
TGTGCCAGCAGTAACCGGGGAGGCACAGATACGCAGTATTTT
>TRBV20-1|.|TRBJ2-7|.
CSARRAPLGDEQYF
TGCAGTGCTAGGCGCGCACCCTTGGGGGACGAGCAGTACTTC
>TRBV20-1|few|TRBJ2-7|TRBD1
CSARYSARGSYEQYF
TGCAGTGCTAGATACTCGGCCAGGGGGTCCTACGAGCAGTACTTC
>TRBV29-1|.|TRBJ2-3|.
CSVGGLSGTDTQYF
TGCAGCGTCGGGGGGCTCTCTGGCACAGATACGCAGTATTTT
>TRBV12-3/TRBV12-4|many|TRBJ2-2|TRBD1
CASSNRQGKNTGELFF
TGTGCCAGCAGTAATCGACAGGGCAAGAACACCGGGGAGCTGTTTTTT
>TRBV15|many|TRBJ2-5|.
CATSREGLLETQYF
TGTGCCACCAGCAGAGAGGGGTTATTGGAGACCCAGTACTTC